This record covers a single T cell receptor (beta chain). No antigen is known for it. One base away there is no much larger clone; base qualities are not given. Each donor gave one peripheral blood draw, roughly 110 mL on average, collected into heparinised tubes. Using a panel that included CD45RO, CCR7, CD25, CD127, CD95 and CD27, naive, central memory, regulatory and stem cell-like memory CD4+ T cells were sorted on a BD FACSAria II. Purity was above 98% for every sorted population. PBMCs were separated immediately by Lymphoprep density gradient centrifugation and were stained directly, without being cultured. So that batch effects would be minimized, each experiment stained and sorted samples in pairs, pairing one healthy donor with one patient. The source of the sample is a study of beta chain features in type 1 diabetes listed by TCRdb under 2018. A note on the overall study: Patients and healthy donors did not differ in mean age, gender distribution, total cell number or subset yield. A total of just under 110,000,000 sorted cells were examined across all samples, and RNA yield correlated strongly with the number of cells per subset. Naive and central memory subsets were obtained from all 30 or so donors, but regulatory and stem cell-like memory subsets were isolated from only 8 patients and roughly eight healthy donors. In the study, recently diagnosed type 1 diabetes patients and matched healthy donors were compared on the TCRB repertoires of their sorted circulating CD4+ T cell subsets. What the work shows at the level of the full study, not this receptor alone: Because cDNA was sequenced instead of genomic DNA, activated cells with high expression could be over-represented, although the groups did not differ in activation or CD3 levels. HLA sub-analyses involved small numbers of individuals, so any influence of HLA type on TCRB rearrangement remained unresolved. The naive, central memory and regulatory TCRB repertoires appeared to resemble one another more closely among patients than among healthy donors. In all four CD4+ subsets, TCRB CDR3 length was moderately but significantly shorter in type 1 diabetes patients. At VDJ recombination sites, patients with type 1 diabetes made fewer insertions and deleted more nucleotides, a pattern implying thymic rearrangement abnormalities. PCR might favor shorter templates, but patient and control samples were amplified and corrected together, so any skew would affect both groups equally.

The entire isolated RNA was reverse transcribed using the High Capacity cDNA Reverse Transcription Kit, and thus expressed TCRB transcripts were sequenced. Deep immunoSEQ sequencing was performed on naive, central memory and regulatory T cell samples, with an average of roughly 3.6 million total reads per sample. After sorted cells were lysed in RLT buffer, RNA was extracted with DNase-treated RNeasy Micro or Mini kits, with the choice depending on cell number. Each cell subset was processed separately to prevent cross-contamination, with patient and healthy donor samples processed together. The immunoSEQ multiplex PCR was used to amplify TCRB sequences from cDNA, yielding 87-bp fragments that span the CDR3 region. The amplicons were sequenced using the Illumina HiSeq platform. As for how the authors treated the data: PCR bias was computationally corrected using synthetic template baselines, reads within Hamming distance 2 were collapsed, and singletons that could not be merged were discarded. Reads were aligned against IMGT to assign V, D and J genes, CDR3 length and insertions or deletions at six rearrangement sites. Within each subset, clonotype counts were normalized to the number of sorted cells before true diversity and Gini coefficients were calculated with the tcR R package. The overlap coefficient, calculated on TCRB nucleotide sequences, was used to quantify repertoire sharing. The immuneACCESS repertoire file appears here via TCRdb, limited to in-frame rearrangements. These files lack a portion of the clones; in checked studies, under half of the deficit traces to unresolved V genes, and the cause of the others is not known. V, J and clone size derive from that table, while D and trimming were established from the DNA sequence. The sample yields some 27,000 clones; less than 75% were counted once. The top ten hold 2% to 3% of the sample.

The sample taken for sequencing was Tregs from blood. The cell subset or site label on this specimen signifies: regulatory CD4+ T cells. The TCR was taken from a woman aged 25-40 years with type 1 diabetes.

The CDR3 corresponds to CASSGGTRLHNEQFF. The DNA sequence follows: TGCGCCAGCAGCGGGGGGACTAGACTTCATAATGAGCAGTTCTTC. The rearranged chain carries TRBV5-1 and TRBJ2-1, with 8 bases in between that match TRBD2. V has 4 bases trimmed and J has 7 bases trimmed; junction bases matching no gene number 10. The CDR3 runs 15 amino acids, cysteine and phenylalanine included. Solely the CDR3 DNA is kept, with 45 bases framed from the first base. The germline V gene specifies SGHRS as CDR1 and YFSETQ as CDR2.